This paragraph covers one TCR beta chain sequence. The specificity of this receptor is unknown. It has no much larger one-base neighbor in the sample; base qualities were not kept. These data originate in a study of CD8 T cells in Susac syndrome (dated by TCRdb to the late 2010s). Study-wide context: Of the Susac syndrome patients who were sequenced, more than 5 had clinically active disease and eight or nine were in clinical remission. Repertoire sequencing was used to test whether CD8+ T cell activation and differentiation in Susac syndrome was antigen driven. CD8+ T cell repertoire clonality was compared between 11 to 12 healthy donors, some 14 Susac syndrome patients and approximately 16 multiple sclerosis patients. At blood withdrawal, Susac syndrome patients were either therapy-naive, taking corticosteroids (in some cases with IVIg as well), or taking IVIg alone. The investigation overall reported the following: In the total CD8+ and CD8+ TEMRA repertoires, about 16 and five Susac-specific public clones, respectively, were identified. The number of individuals in the TCR sequencing and HLA analysis was acknowledged as relatively small. Clonal expansion was seen in Susac syndrome CD8+ repertoires, peaking in CD8+ TEMRA cells and being greater in clinically active patients than in remitting ones.

CDR3 length: 13 amino acids, cysteine to phenylalanine. Only the CDR3 DNA is retained, 39 bases long and in frame from the first base. Per the germline V gene, MDHEN is the CDR1 and SYDVKM is the CDR2. Relative to germline, V is missing 6 bases and J is missing 3 bases, with 4 bases of the junction outside any gene match. High-throughput TCR beta sequencing profiled peripheral blood CD8+ and CD4+ T cells from healthy donors, Susac syndrome patients and multiple sclerosis patients. The Susac syndrome patients fulfilled recently defined diagnostic criteria for either definite or probable disease. CD8+ TEMRA cells were enriched by FACS, while bulk CD8+ and CD4+ T cells were purified by magnetic negative isolation. Blood was collected in EDTA tubes and processed within 24 hours, with PBMCs isolated through density gradient centrifugation. PBMCs destined for TCR sequencing were cryopreserved in liquid nitrogen and later thawed in a 37 °C water bath. Purity of sorted or isolated CD4+, CD8+ and CD8+ TEMRA cells was at least 90%.

RNA was extracted using the RNeasy kit, and about 0.45 to 1 microgram was reverse transcribed with random hexamers. TCR beta CDR3 regions were amplified with the immunoSEQ multiplex PCR assay covering 54 Vbeta and 13 Jbeta segments. To correct PCR amplification bias, a synthetic template baseline was used for both primer optimization and computational correction. Under the source paper's analysis protocol: Reads were annotated to V, D and J genes per IMGT and analyzed with immunoSEQ Analyzer, keeping only productive sequences. To calculate clonality, Shannon entropy was normalized by log2 of the number of productive unique sequences and then subtracted from one. For each patient and control, public and private clones were evaluated among the 100 most prevalent clones. Clones were defined as Susac-specific if absent from the healthy and MS cohorts, from 1052 published viral clones and from other ImmuneACCESS disease sequences. TCRdb's own reprocessing of the public reads used fastp at Q25 and MiXCR and kept productive beta chains. Records with the same CDR3 protein are collapsed into one entry carrying the most frequent genes and DNA. The V and J calls and clone size are TCRdb's, not the authors'. This sample is represented by about 100,000 distinct CDR3 sequences; around 96% of them were singletons. Jointly, the top ten make up approximately 0.3% of the sample.

Sequenced sample: CD8+ T cells from PBMCs. The chain is encoded by TRBV28 joined to TRBJ2-5; TRBD1 matches 7 bases in the middle. The receptor comes from a human donor with Susac syndrome. The nucleotide sequence reads TGTGCCAGCAGGCCAACAGGGGAAGAGACCCAGTACTTC. Translated, this gives CASRPTGEETQYF.